This T cell receptor (beta chain) was found in a study of T cells after yellow fever vaccination. Study context: Libraries from low-cell-number fractions were prepared with the SMART-Seq v4 Ultra Low Input RNA kit. Study results and limitations: High-abundance clonotypes from the bulk population could contaminate FACS-sorted repertoires.

V was cut by 2 bases and J by 4 bases, with 8 bases left in between. The CDR3 runs 14 residues. Germline V CDR1 and CDR2: SGHTA, FQGNSA. This clonotype was seen at least ten times. Its cognate antigen is unknown. Production of TCR cDNA was by 5'RACE template switching, which also added a universal primer site and UMIs. TCRdb independently ran MiXCR on the 5' RACE reads; one entry per CDR3 protein. The sample records 200,000 to 250,000 distinct CDR3 sequences, less than 9% being singletons. This receptor was obtained from a man aged 30 to 39 who received the YFV17D yellow fever vaccine. Sequencing used CD4+ T cells sorted from PBMCs, obtained 15 days after the yellow fever booster vaccination. This chain uses TRBV7-2 with TRBJ2-2; D is possibly TRBD1 or TRBD2 (5 bases each). CDR3 in amino acids: CASSLMGPTGELFF. CDR3 nucleotide sequence: TGTGCCAGCAGCTTAATGGGACCCACCGGGGAGCTGTTTTTT.